These 14 T cell receptor beta chains came from one sample sequenced in a study of T cells in Graves' hyperthyroidism and ophthalmopathy. There were TCR beta CDR3 regions amplified from RNA transcripts. In the first-round RT-PCR of the TCR CDR3, the HTBI primer set was used. TCRdb used MiXCR to reprocess the multiplex PCR reads, holding one entry per CDR3 protein. The repertoire holds approximately 590,000 distinct CDR3 sequences, with around a sixth as singletons. Sequenced sample: blood. All receptors derive from a young woman with Graves' hyperthyroidism.

This clonotype was seen many times. The chain is built from TRBV30 and TRBJ1-1; D is undetermined. CDR1 is GTSNPN and CDR2 is SVGIG in the germline V gene (reference sequence). The CDR3 runs to 14 residues. V shed 0 bases and J shed 4 bases, with 12 bases lying between them. This chain's CDR3 is CAWSVKGSGTEAFF. In DNA form, the CDR3 reads TGTGCCTGGAGTGTAAAGGGATCGGGCACTGAAGCTTTCTTT. Supplemented by reference TRBV30 and TRBJ1-1, the full variable domain reads SQTIHQWPATLVQPVGSPLSLECTVEGTSNPNLYWYRQAAGRGLQLLFYSVGIGQISSEVPQNLSASRPQDRQFILSSKKLLLSDSGFYLCAWSVKGSGTEAFFGQGTRLTVV.

This clonotype was seen many times. The rearrangement links TRBV20-1 to TRBJ2-7; D gene unclear. V was trimmed by 0 bases and J by 3 bases, leaving 15 bases between them. CDR3 length equals 15 residues. Germline assignment: CDR1 DFQATT and CDR2 SNEGSKA (reference sequence). The CDR3 region has the DNA TGCAGTGCTAGAGATCTGGGCCCCAGAGGCTACGAGCAGTACTTC. Translation gives CSARDLGPRGYEQYF.

This sequence joins TRBV3-1 and TRBJ1-6; D gene ambiguous. This CDR3 contains 16 residues. V shed 2 bases and J shed 4 bases, with 12 bases lying between them. The germline gives CDR1 LGHDT, CDR2 YNNKEL (reference sequence). The CDR3, as DNA: TGTGCCAGCAGCCAACGGTCACCCGCATATAATTCACCCCTCCACTTT. Protein: CASSQRSPAYNSPLHF.

This rearrangement joins TRBV19 to TRBJ1-1; D perhaps matches TRBD1 (6 bases). This CDR3 has 13 residues. Deletions cut 4 bases from V and 6 bases from J, with 12 bases between. Germline V gene data show CDR1 as LNHDA and CDR2 as SQIVND (reference sequence). DNA for the CDR3: TGTGCCAGTAGTACCGGGACAAAAGCTGAAGCTTTCTTT. Translated, it gives CASSTGTKAEAFF.

Of note for this clonotype: A much bigger clone sits one base away, suggesting this may be a read error. V usage is TRBV27 and J usage is TRBJ2-7, with D uncertain. V lost 3 bases to trimming and J lost 1 base, with 10 bases between them. The CDR3 runs to 14 residues. Germline V gene sequence: CDR1 MNHEY, CDR2 SMNVEV (reference sequence). CDR3 DNA sequence: TGTGCCAGCAGTTTCACCCACGGGTCCTACGAGCAGTACTTC. Amino acids: CASSFTHGSYEQYF.

In this sample, this clonotype turned up a few times. V usage is TRBV9 and J usage is TRBJ2-1; D gene unclear. The V and J ends lost 0 bases and 5 bases respectively, with 9 bases between them. This CDR3 has 14 amino acids. Germline values: CDR1 SGDLS, CDR2 YYNGEE. DNA for the CDR3: TGTGCCAGCAGCGTAGGACTTGCGAACAATGAGCAGTTCTTC. Amino acids: CASSVGLANNEQFF. Full variable domain (remainder filled in from reference TRBV9 and TRBJ2-1): DSGVTQTPKHLITATGQRVTLRCSPRSGDLSVYWYQQSLDQGLQFLIQYYNGEERAKGNILERFSAQQFPDLHSELNLSSLELGDSALYFCASSVGLANNEQFFGPGTRLTVL.

This clonotype was seen ten or more times. The chain employs TRBV28 and TRBJ1-1, with D tentatively TRBD1 (5 bases). The CDR3 is made up of 12 amino acids. Trimming took off 8 bases at V and 1 base at J, with 8 bases between the two ends. Germline-derived CDR1 and CDR2 are MDHEN and SYDVKM. The CDR3 region has the DNA TGTGCCAGCGGGGGGGGGAACACTGAAGCTTTCTTT. It specifies CASGGGNTEAFF.

This clonotype has more than one count but fewer than ten. The genes are TRBV10-3 and TRBJ2-7; D not resolved. V was clipped by 8 bases and J by 5 bases, with 13 bases between them. The CDR3 loop spans 12 amino acids. CDR1 ENHRY and CDR2 SYGVKD come from the germline V gene. The CDR3 sequence is CAIARGQDEQYF. CDR3 bases: TGTGCCATCGCCCGAGGCCAGGACGAGCAGTACTTC.

The V call is TRBV6-1, the J call TRBJ1-4; TRBD1 aligns across 10 bases. Germline CDR1 MNHNS, CDR2 SASEGT. Germline trimming cut 7 bases from V and 8 bases from J; bases unmatched to any gene: 7. The CDR3 loop spans 14 amino acids. CDR3 bases: TGTGCCAGCAAGTGGACAGGGGGAGAGGAAAAACTGTTTTTT. This sequence encodes CASKWTGGEEKLFF.

This clonotype was observed many times. This chain connects TRBV29-1 to TRBJ1-5; 12 bases map to TRBD1. The junction had 4 bases not matched to a gene; V was cut back by 2 bases and J by 2 bases. The CDR3 spans 16 residues. Germline assignment: CDR1 SQVTM and CDR2 ANQGSEA. CDR3 nucleotide sequence: TGCAGCGTTGAAACCGGGACAGGGGGCGGCAATCAGCCCCAGCATTTT. It yields the protein CSVETGTGGGNQPQHF.

Note on this clonotype: At one of its ends the junction is not consistent with the germline gene, which may arise from a read error. This chain joins TRBV4-3 and TRBJ2-3, with D unresolved. The CDR3 is made up of 15 amino acids. Germline V gene lookup returns CDR1 LGHNA and CDR2 YSLEER. In DNA form, the CDR3 reads TGCACCAGCAGCCAGTCAGCTCTTAGCACAGATACGCAGTATTTT. Translated, it gives CTSSQSALSTDTQYF.

The rearrangement links TRBV24-1 to TRBJ2-1, with 7 bases matching TRBD2. CDR3 size: 14 residues. J was trimmed by 7 bases and V by 4 bases; bases with no gene match: 6. In germline, CDR1 is KGHDR, CDR2 SFDVKD. CDR3 nucleotides: TGTGCCACCAGTGAAGGACTAGGCCGGAATGAGCAGTTCTTC. It is translated as CATSEGLGRNEQFF.

This clonotype was found many times. The V gene is TRBV7-2, the J gene TRBJ2-5; maybe TRBD1 (5 bases). The CDR3 totals 15 residues. The ends were cut back, 1 base at V and 4 bases at J, with 13 bases in the middle. Germline loops: CDR1 SGHTA, CDR2 FQGNSA. This chain's CDR3 is CASSLDPQGTETQYF. In DNA form, the CDR3 reads TGTGCCAGCAGCTTAGACCCCCAGGGTACAGAGACCCAGTACTTC.

CDR3 DNA: TGTGCCAGTAGGCCGGGTGGACGGAGCAATTCACCCCTCCACTTT. It encodes CASRPGGRSNSPLHF. The chain combines TRBV19 with TRBJ1-6; D remains ambiguous. CDR1 is LNHDA and CDR2 is SQIVND in the germline V gene (reference sequence). The CDR3 loop spans 15 amino acids. V lost 6 bases and J lost 7, with 16 bases in between.